This TCR beta chain stems from a study of T cell responses to AZD1222 COVID-19 vaccine. V was clipped by 6 bases and J by 0 bases; unmatched bases: 6. CDR1 and CDR2 (germline): SGHVS, FQNEAQ. The CDR3 has 16 residues. TCRdb keeps only in-frame clones here, not all; method: immunoSEQ multiplex PCR. The profile shows approximately 180,000 clones, 85% to 95% of them singletons. The chain carries TRBV7-8 and TRBJ2-3; 10 bases match TRBD2. Here the sequenced sample was peripheral blood, taken on day 0 of AZD1222 vaccination. The clonotype comes from an adult in good health. As DNA, the CDR3 is TGTGCCAGCAGTTTTCGGACTAGCGGTAGCACAGATACGCAGTATTTT. Protein product: CASSFRTSGSTDTQYF.